This TCR beta chain was sequenced for a study of blood T cell repertoires in COVID-19. Whole-study context: PBMCs, B-cell-depleted T cells, or T cells were the source of the cDNA or gDNA that made up the material.

Participant age was roughly 18 to 95 years, and participants resided in roughly 24 US areas. Profiled with immunoSEQ multiplex PCR; TCRdb holds only in-frame clones, not every one. The table records 150,000 or so clones, 84% of them present only once. The CDR3 consists of 17 residues. Germline assignment: CDR1 SGHNT and CDR2 YENEEA. The trim removed 0 bases at V and 2 bases at J, leaving 6 bases unmatched. The sample was PBMCs or T cells enriched from blood (not recorded which). V is TRBV11-3 and J is TRBJ2-2; 7 positions match TRBD1. The TCR originated in a woman in her forties or fifties who had been exposed to COVID-19. The CDR3 DNA reads as TGTGCCAGCAGCTTAGATCGGAGACAGGGTAACACCGGGGAGCTGTTTTTT. It is translated as CASSLDRRQGNTGELFF.